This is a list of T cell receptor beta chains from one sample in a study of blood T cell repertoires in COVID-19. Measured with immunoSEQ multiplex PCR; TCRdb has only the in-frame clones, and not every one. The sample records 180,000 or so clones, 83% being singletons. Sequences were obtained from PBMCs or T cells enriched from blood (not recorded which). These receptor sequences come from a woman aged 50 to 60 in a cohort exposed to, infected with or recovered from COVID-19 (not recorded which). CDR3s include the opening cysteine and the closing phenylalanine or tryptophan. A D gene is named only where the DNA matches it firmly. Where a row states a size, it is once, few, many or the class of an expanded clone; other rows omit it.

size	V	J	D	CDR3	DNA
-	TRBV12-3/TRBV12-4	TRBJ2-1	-	CASSPGTYNEQFF	TGTGCCAGCAGTCCCGGGACCTACAATGAGCAGTTCTTC
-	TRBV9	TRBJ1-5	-	CASSSTEQPQHF	TGTGCCAGCAGCTCAACCGAGCAGCCCCAGCATTTT
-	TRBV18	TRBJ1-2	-	CASSTADIASGYTF	TGTGCCAGCTCGACCGCGGATATAGCGAGTGGCTACACCTTC
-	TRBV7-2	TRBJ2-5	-	CASSLAQVETQYF	TGTGCCAGCAGCTTAGCTCAGGTGGAGACCCAGTACTTC
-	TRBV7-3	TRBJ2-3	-	CASNLGATTDTQYF	TGTGCCAGCAATTTGGGGGCGACCACAGATACGCAGTATTTT
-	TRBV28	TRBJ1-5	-	CAIKGQYSNQPQHF	TGTGCCATAAAGGGACAATATAGCAATCAGCCCCAGCATTTT
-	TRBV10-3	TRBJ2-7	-	CAAAGGYEQYF	TGTGCCGCCGCGGGTGGGTACGAGCAGTACTTC
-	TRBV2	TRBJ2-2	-	CASMTDANTGELFF	TGTGCCAGCATGACAGACGCGAACACCGGGGAGCTGTTTTTT
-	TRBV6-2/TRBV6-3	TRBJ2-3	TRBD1	CASTPGTGITDTQYF	TGTGCCAGCACCCCCGGGACAGGCATCACAGATACGCAGTATTTT
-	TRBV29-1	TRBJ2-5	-	CSVEWLSQETQYF	TGCAGCGTTGAGTGGCTTTCTCAAGAGACCCAGTACTTC
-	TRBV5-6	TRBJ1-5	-	CASSLGLQGIGQPQHF	TGTGCCAGCAGCTTGGGCCTACAGGGAATAGGGCAGCCCCAGCATTTT
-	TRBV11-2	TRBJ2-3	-	CASSPGSSSGTQYF	TGTGCCAGCAGCCCGGGATCCTCGTCGGGTACGCAGTATTTT
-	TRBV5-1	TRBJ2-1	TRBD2	CASSLGGSGSFSEQFF	TGCGCCAGCAGCTTGGGGGGTAGCGGGAGTTTTAGTGAGCAGTTCTTC
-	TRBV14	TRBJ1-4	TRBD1	CASSQGRGATNEKLFF	TGTGCCAGCAGCCAAGGCAGGGGGGCAACTAATGAAAAACTGTTTTTT
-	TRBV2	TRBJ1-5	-	CASSELRGTEEPQHF	TGTGCCAGCAGTGAGTTGAGGGGGACGGAGGAGCCCCAGCATTTT
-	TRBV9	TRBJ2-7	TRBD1	CASSVSGTVWGTEQYF	TGTGCCAGCAGCGTATCCGGGACAGTCTGGGGTACCGAGCAGTACTTC
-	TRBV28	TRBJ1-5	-	CASSSPRPGTYSNQPQHF	TGTGCCAGCAGTTCGCCTCGGCCAGGGACATATAGCAATCAGCCCCAGCATTTT
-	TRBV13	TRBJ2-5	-	CASSRGPDQETQYF	TGTGCCAGCAGCCGGGGTCCAGACCAAGAGACCCAGTACTTC
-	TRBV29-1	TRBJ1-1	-	CSVEDRQDTEAFF	TGCAGTGTTGAAGATCGGCAGGACACTGAAGCTTTCTTT
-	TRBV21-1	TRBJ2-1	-	CASSKTGGAGNEQFF	TGTGCCAGCAGCAAAACAGGGGGCGCCGGGAATGAGCAGTTCTTC
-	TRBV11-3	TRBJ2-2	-	CASSLESPGELFF	TGTGCCAGCAGCTTAGAAAGCCCCGGGGAGCTGTTTTTT
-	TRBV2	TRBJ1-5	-	CASFQSSNQPQHF	TGTGCCAGCTTCCAGTCTAGCAATCAGCCCCAGCATTTT
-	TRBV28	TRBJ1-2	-	CASLGDYGYTF	TGTGCCAGCCTCGGGGACTATGGCTACACCTTC
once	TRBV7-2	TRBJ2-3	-	CASSSMGGAPRGLTQYF	TGTGCCAGCAGCTCGATGGGGGGTGCCCCCCGTGGCCTTACGCAGTATTTT
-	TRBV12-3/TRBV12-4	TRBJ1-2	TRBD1	CASRGDSLVGYTF	TGTGCCAGCAGGGGGGACAGCCTCGTTGGCTACACCTTC
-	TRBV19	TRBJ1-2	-	CASNWGLQQNYGYTF	TGTGCCAGTAACTGGGGCCTTCAACAGAACTATGGCTACACCTTC
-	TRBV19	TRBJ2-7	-	CASSTGDFGYEQYF	TGTGCCAGTAGTACGGGAGATTTCGGGTACGAGCAGTACTTC
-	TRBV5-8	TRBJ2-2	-	CASSYRQVTNTGELFF	TGTGCCAGCAGCTACCGACAGGTTACGAACACCGGGGAGCTGTTTTTT
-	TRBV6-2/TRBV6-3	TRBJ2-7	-	CASSYSRGHEQYF	TGTGCCAGCAGTTACTCGCGGGGGCACGAGCAGTACTTC
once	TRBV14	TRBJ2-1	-	CASTKGSYNEQFF	TGTGCCAGCACGAAGGGGTCCTACAATGAGCAGTTCTTC
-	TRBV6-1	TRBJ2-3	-	CASSERGGAYTQYF	TGTGCCAGCAGTGAGAGGGGAGGAGCATATACGCAGTATTTT
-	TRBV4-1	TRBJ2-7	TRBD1	CASSQTPGQDSYEQYF	TGCGCCAGCAGCCAGACCCCGGGACAGGACTCCTACGAGCAGTACTTC
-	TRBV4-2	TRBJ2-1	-	CASSHAGSSYNEQFF	TGTGCCAGCAGCCACGCGGGTAGCTCCTACAATGAGCAGTTCTTC
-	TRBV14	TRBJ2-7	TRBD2	CASSQARASGAFQHF	TGTGCCAGCAGCCAAGCCAGGGCTAGCGGGGCTTTTCAGCACTTC
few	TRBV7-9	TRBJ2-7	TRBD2	CASSSHAGLASYEQYF	TGTGCCAGCAGCTCCCACGCGGGACTAGCGTCTTACGAGCAGTACTTC
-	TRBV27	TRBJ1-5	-	CASSFGGKSQPQHF	TGTGCCAGCAGTTTCGGGGGGAAGAGTCAGCCCCAGCATTTT
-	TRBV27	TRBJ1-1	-	CASSLGRLVTEAFF	TGTGCCAGCAGTCTCGGCAGGCTGGTCACTGAAGCTTTCTTT
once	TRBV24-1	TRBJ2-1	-	CATSDASGRGSSYNEQFF	TGTGCCACCAGTGACGCGAGCGGGCGGGGAAGCTCCTACAATGAGCAGTTCTTC
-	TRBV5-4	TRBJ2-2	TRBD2	CASGRGTSGNTGELFF	TGTGCCAGCGGCCGAGGGACTAGCGGAAACACCGGGGAGCTGTTTTTT